This T cell receptor beta chain was recovered during a study of glioma-infiltrating T cells. Study results and caveats: Above-expected tissue-blood divergence occurred in all gliomas, most in low-grade ones.

Turning to this clonotype: What it binds is unknown.

TCR alpha and beta CDR3 regions were amplified from RNA using iRepertoire nested multiplex PCR. TCRdb reanalysed the multiplex PCR reads using MiXCR and keeps one entry per CDR3 protein. The sample records about 130,000 distinct CDR3 sequences, more than 20% being singletons. V was shortened by 3 bases and J by 1 base, with 10 bases between the two germline ends. CDR3 size: 14 residues. In germline, CDR1 is DFQATT, CDR2 SNEGSKA (reference sequence). Material: glioma tissue, nonneoplastic brain tissue, or PBMCs (not recorded which). The gene calls are TRBV20-1 and TRBJ1-5; D uncertain. The receptor's source is a human donor with low-grade glioma or glioblastoma, undergoing nonglioma brain surgery, or in good health (not recorded which). The CDR3 DNA reads TGCAGTGCTAGCGGCCGAGCCAGCAATCAGCCCCAGCATTTT. Translation gives CSASGRASNQPQHF.